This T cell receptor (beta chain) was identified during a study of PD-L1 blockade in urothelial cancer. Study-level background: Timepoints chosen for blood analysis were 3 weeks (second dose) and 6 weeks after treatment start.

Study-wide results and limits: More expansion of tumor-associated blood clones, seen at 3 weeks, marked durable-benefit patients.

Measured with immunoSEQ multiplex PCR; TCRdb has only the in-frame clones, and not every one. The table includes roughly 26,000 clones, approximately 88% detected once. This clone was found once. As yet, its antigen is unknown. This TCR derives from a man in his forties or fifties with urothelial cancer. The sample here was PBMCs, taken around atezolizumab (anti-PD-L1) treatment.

The CDR3 sequence is CASFAGTSGREQFF. CDR3 nucleotides: TGTGCCAGCTTCGCCGGGACTAGCGGGAGGGAGCAGTTCTTC. The V and J genes are TRBV28 and TRBJ2-1, with TRBD2 matching 15 bases. The CDR3 extends over 14 amino acids. In germline, CDR1 is MDHEN, CDR2 SYDVKM. The V segment lost 8 bases and the J segment 10 bases; nucleotides outside the gene matches: 6.